The 22 T cell receptor beta chains in this list originate from one sample, sequenced in a study of control samples from healthy donors and cancer patients. TCRdb keeps only in-frame clones here, not all; method: immunoSEQ multiplex PCR. The data show more than 100,000 clones, around 90% seen once. Sequenced: blood. Source of these receptors: a young man in good health.

This clone was observed once. The genes are TRBV12-3 or TRBV12-4 and TRBJ1-1; perhaps TRBD1 as D (6 bases). The CDR3 is 13 residues long. Trimming removed 4 bases at V and 8 bases at J, with 14 bases between. CDR3 DNA: TGTGCCAGCAGTTCCTCTTGGGGGACAGAAGCTTTCTTT. It yields the protein CASSSSWGTEAFF.

This clone has more than one count but fewer than ten. This chain connects TRBV5-4 to TRBJ2-7; D is undetermined. The V end was cut by 0 bases, the J end by 2 bases, with 9 bases between. The CDR3 sequence is 14 residues long. CDR1 is SGHNT and CDR2 is YYREEE in the germline V gene (reference sequence). This CDR3 reads CASSLELDAYEQYF. For the CDR3, the DNA is TGTGCCAGCAGCTTGGAACTGGATGCCTACGAGCAGTACTTC.

The rearrangement joins TRBV2 to TRBJ2-7; D is perhaps TRBD2 (5 bases). CDR1 SNHLY and CDR2 FYNNEI come from the germline V gene. The CDR3 sequence is 15 residues long. Between the trimmed V and J ends, which lost 4 bases and 7 bases, there was a span of 20 bases. The CDR3 here is CASSGLMRVIGEQYF. The CDR3, as DNA: TGTGCCAGCAGTGGTCTGATGAGGGTTATTGGGGAGCAGTACTTC.

The chain combines TRBV19 with TRBJ2-5, with D possibly called TRBD1 or TRBD2 (6 bases each). The CDR3 is made up of 15 amino acids. The germline V gene encodes CDR1 LNHDA and CDR2 SQIVND (reference sequence). V lost 3 bases and J 3 bases, leaving 14 bases between the germline ends. CDR3 sequence reads: CASSMERGVEETQYF. For the CDR3, the DNA is TGTGCCAGTAGTATGGAAAGGGGGGTAGAAGAGACCCAGTACTTC.

This clone appeared once. The V call is TRBV7-9, the J call TRBJ1-4, with TRBD1 as a possible D gene (6 bases). The germline CDR1 and CDR2 sequences are SEHNR and FQNEAQ (reference sequence). Trimming took off 4 bases at V and 5 bases at J, with 11 bases between the two ends. This CDR3 contains 14 residues. CDR3 residues: CASSSGTWNEKLFF. CDR3 nucleotides: TGTGCCAGCAGCTCCGGGACATGGAATGAAAAACTGTTTTTT.

The rearrangement uses TRBV7-3 and TRBJ2-1, with 8 nucleotides matching TRBD2. The CDR3 consists of 15 residues. Trimming cost V 7 bases and J 11 bases; bases outside gene matches: 16. Germline V gene lookup returns CDR1 SGHTA and CDR2 FQGTGA. For the CDR3, the DNA is TGTGCCAGCAACCCGGGGGGGACGCGCCGGGAGAAGCAGTTCTTC. Amino acid sequence: CASNPGGTRREKQFF.

The chain employs TRBV12-5 and TRBJ2-1; D call uncertain. This CDR3 is built from 15 residues. In germline, CDR1 is LGHNT, CDR2 FRNRAP. Trimming removed 0 bases from V and 8 bases from J, with 14 bases in between. CDR3 protein: CASGLVLRPWDEQFF. Written as DNA, the CDR3 is TGTGCTAGTGGTTTGGTACTCCGACCGTGGGATGAGCAGTTCTTC.

This clone was counted only a few times. The chain recombines TRBV4-1 with TRBJ1-1; D call uncertain. The CDR3 consists of 14 residues. V was cut by 0 bases and J by 4 bases, with 9 bases left in between. The germline gives CDR1 MGHRA, CDR2 YSYEKL. As DNA, the CDR3 is TGCGCCAGCAGCCAAGAGATACGGGCCACTGAAGCTTTCTTT. It translates to CASSQEIRATEAFF.

The chain combines TRBV6-5 with TRBJ2-3, with D perhaps TRBD2 (7 bases). Trimming took 7 bases from V and 2 from J, leaving 16 bases between them. Germline values: CDR1 MNHEY, CDR2 SVGAGI. The CDR3 consists of 15 residues. DNA of the CDR3: TGTGCCAGCACCCTACGCGGGGGCTTCACAGATACGCAGTATTTT. Protein product: CASTLRGGFTDTQYF.

J is TRBJ2-7 and V is TRBV5-1; 10 nucleotides line up with TRBD1. Looked up from germline, CDR1 is SGHRS and CDR2 is YFSETQ. Trimming took 4 bases from V and 5 from J; bases not matched to a gene: 6. CDR3 size: 14 residues. The CDR3 DNA follows: TGCGCCAGCAGCCTTGAGGGGACAGGGGACGAGCAGTACTTC. The encoded protein is CASSLEGTGDEQYF.

This clone has a single count. The chain combines TRBV4-1 with TRBJ2-5, with D maybe TRBD1 (5 bases). V lost 5 bases, J lost 4 bases, and 11 bases lay in between. Germline values: CDR1 MGHRA, CDR2 YSYEKL. The length of the CDR3 is 13 residues. The CDR3 nucleotides read TGCGCCAGCAGCAGGCACAGGTCAGAGACCCAGTACTTC. Amino acid sequence: CASSRHRSETQYF.

V is TRBV5-6 and J is TRBJ2-2; the D call may be TRBD1 or TRBD2 (5 bases each). This CDR3 comprises 16 residues. V shed 4 bases and J shed 5 bases, with 18 bases lying between them. Germline CDR1 reads SGHDT; CDR2 reads YYEEEE. The CDR3 is CASSPLTQGGTGELFF. DNA for the CDR3: TGTGCCAGCAGCCCCCTGACTCAGGGCGGGACCGGGGAGCTGTTTTTT.

This clone was detected once. This rearrangement joins TRBV12-5 to TRBJ1-4, with D perhaps matching TRBD1 (5 bases). V was trimmed by 3 bases and J by 8 bases, leaving 16 bases between them. Per germline, CDR1 LGHNT and CDR2 FRNRAP. The CDR3 spans 15 residues. In DNA form, the CDR3 reads TGTGCTAGTGGTTTAGCTCGGGGCGCGGGAGAAAAACTGTTTTTT. Translating gives CASGLARGAGEKLFF.

Here the CDR3 reads CASSLGTGANQPQHF. The CDR3 DNA follows: TGTGCCAGCAGCCTTGGGACAGGGGCAAATCAGCCCCAGCATTTT. The V and J genes are TRBV5-8 and TRBJ1-5; 10 bases agree with TRBD1. Germline V lookup: CDR1 SGHTS, CDR2 YDEGEE. The CDR3 length is 15 residues. V lost 4 bases to trimming and J lost 4 bases; unmatched junction nucleotides: 5. Drawing the rest from reference TRBV5-8 and TRBJ1-5, the complete variable domain is EAGVTQSPTHLIKTRGQQATLRCSPISGHTSVYWYQQALGLGLQFLLWYDEGEERNRGNFPPRFSGRQFPNYSSELNVNALELEDSALYLCASSLGTGANQPQHFGDGTRLSIL.

The chain employs TRBV5-6 and TRBJ2-1; perhaps TRBD1 as D (5 bases). This CDR3 is 15 amino acids long. Trimming stripped 2 bases from V and 4 bases from J, with 13 bases between. The germline V gene encodes CDR1 SGHDT and CDR2 YYEEEE. The CDR3 DNA follows: TGTGCCAGCAGCTTAATAGGGGCGAGGTACAATGAGCAGTTCTTC. This gives the protein CASSLIGARYNEQFF.

This chain joins TRBV19 and TRBJ2-1, with 10 bases matching TRBD2. Germline V gene data show CDR1 as LNHDA and CDR2 as SQIVND (reference sequence). V dropped 2 bases and J dropped 10; count of bases not matched to a gene: 2. The CDR3 length is 13 residues. The CDR3 loop reads CASSILTSGEQFF. CDR3 bases: TGTGCCAGTAGTATATTGACTAGCGGGGAGCAGTTCTTC.

V gene TRBV12-3 or TRBV12-4 combines with J gene TRBJ1-1, with D possibly being TRBD1 (6 bases). This CDR3 comprises 12 residues. Trimming removed 4 bases from V and 8 bases from J, with 11 bases in between. The CDR3 loop reads CASSWGQLEAFF. In DNA, the CDR3 is TGTGCCAGCAGTTGGGGGCAGCTGGAAGCTTTCTTT.

The genes are TRBV27 and TRBJ1-2; a possible D gene is TRBD1 (5 bases). CDR1 and CDR2 (germline): MNHEY, SMNVEV (reference sequence). Trimming took 2 bases from V and 5 from J, leaving 9 bases between them. CDR3 length equals 13 residues. CDR3 region: CASSLRDGYGYTF. The CDR3, as DNA: TGTGCCAGCAGTTTAAGGGACGGGTATGGCTACACCTTC.

The chain employs TRBV9 and TRBJ2-3; 10 bases fit TRBD2. V was clipped by 1 base and J by 5 bases; unmatched bases: 7. The CDR3 sequence is 16 residues long. From germline, CDR1 is SGDLS and CDR2 YYNGEE. Here the CDR3 reads CASSVRRAGGEDTQYF. DNA of the CDR3: TGTGCCAGCAGCGTACGACGAGCGGGGGGGGAAGATACGCAGTATTTT.

This rearrangement joins TRBV19 to TRBJ2-7; TRBD2 matches 11 bases. CDR1 and CDR2 (germline): LNHDA, SQIVND (reference sequence). The V and J ends lost 6 bases and 2 bases, in that order; junction bases with no gene match: 3. The CDR3 spans 14 residues. The CDR3 DNA follows: TGTGCCAGTAGCCCGGGACTAGCGGCCTACGAGCAGTACTTC. It is translated as CASSPGLAAYEQYF.

CDR3: CASSETSGGARETQYF. The CDR3 DNA sequence: TGTGCCAGCAGTGAGACTAGCGGGGGGGCCAGAGAGACCCAGTACTTC. J is TRBJ2-5 and V is TRBV6-4, with 14 bases identical to TRBD2. The CDR3 extends over 16 amino acids. Germline V gene sequence: CDR1 MRHNA, CDR2 SNTAGT. J lost 4 bases, V lost 3 bases, and 4 bases had no gene match.

The chain links TRBV5-5 to TRBJ2-2; no reliable D call. CDR1 is SGHKS and CDR2 is YYEKEE in the germline V gene (reference sequence). CDR3 size: 15 residues. Deletions cut 2 bases from V and 1 base from J, with 9 bases between. The CDR3 sequence is CASSFYSVNTGELFF. CDR3 nucleotide sequence: TGTGCCAGCAGCTTTTATTCAGTGAACACCGGGGAGCTGTTTTTT.